The clone carrying this TCR beta chain has just a few counts. The antigen is undetermined. The record originates from a study of vaccination and CD4 T cells after COVID-19. The ends were cut back, 0 bases at V and 1 base at J, with 12 bases in the middle. CDR1 is MNHEY, CDR2 SVGAGI, per germline. The CDR3 loop spans 16 amino acids. Treatment indicated: roughly 11-day PBMC culture with coronavirus spike peptide pools or control peptides (ViraFEST assay). Cultures used 2.1 million or so PBMCs per well, approximately 9.2 IU/ml IL-2 and approximately 9.5 ug/ml peptides. An Oncomine TCR Beta short-read assay was used to sequence the DNA from cultured CD4+ T cells. MiXCR, run by TCRdb on the PCR reads, gives a single entry per CDR3 protein. The repertoire holds about 19,000 distinct CDR3 sequences, with about 60% as singletons.

This receptor was obtained from a human donor who had recovered from COVID-19. The sample was CD4+ T cells from blood, cultured in vitro. The rearrangement joins TRBV6-5 to TRBJ2-5; no reliable D call. CDR3: CASSYSTLRSQETQYF. DNA for the CDR3: TGTGCCAGCAGTTACTCGACCCTGCGGAGCCAAGAGACCCAGTACTTC.